This T cell receptor beta chain was captured by sequencing in a study of CD8+ T cells in alopecia areata (dated by TCRdb to the late 2010s). For the wider study: The treated patients, all with moderate-to-severe alopecia areata, were enrolled in an open-label pilot trial of oral tofacitinib given at 5 to 10 mg twice daily. Patients received tofacitinib for 6 to 18 months and were then followed off drug for 6 months to check for delayed response and recurrence. The study used high-throughput TCRbeta sequencing to examine T cell clonal expansion in alopecia areata, in both the C3H/HeJ mouse model and human patients. Human TCRbeta sequencing covered scalp tissue and sorted CD4+ and CD8+ peripheral blood T cells from patchy and totalis/universalis alopecia areata patients and healthy controls. Biopsies were taken from tofacitinib-treated patients at baseline and at 4 and 24 weeks of treatment, and a later scalp biopsy was taken in several of the tofacitinib-treated patients. Clonality in the scalp was compared among normal scalp (n=4), patchy alopecia areata scalp (n=8), and alopecia totalis/universalis scalp (n=8). RNA was extracted with the PAXgene miRNA kit for fixed scalp, the miRNeasy kit for PBMCs, and the RNeasy kit for mouse skin. immunoSEQ multiplex PCR using 35 Vbeta forward primers and 13 Jbeta reverse primers was used to amplify TCRbeta CDR3 regions.

Lesional scalp punch biopsies and peripheral blood were collected from alopecia areata patients. Human scalp biopsies were fixed immediately in PAXgene tissue containers. The library was produced with the immunoSEQ multiplex PCR assay. RNA was extracted from all samples and reverse transcribed into cDNA as template for TCR sequencing. SuperScript III was used to make first-strand cDNA, primed with a 2:1 mix of oligo-dT and random hexamers. A synthetic immune receptor repertoire was used to gauge amplification bias, and whatever bias remained was removed computationally. Processing in the source paper ran as follows. Raw reads were preprocessed to remove errors, and CDR3 was defined by IMGT conventions from the conserved cysteine to phenylalanine. Clonality was calculated as 1 minus Shannon entropy normalized by log2 of the number of productive unique TCRs. Whether each scalp clone was CD4 or CD8 was inferred by checking scalp TCRbeta sequences against the CD4 and CD8 repertoires from sorted blood. As stored in TCRdb, this immuneACCESS dataset retains in-frame rearrangements with V and J assigned. A fraction of the clones does not appear; measured against another copy, unresolved V genes explain less than half of the discrepancy, and the remainder lacks a known reason. That table gives V, J and clone size, and the DNA gave D and trimming. The sample profile shows approximately 12,000 clones; around 62% of them were found once. In total, the top ten clones hold more than 12% of the sample.

Results and caveats for the whole study, not just this receptor: Higher clonality and more expanded CD8+ clones were observed in lesional scalp than in normal scalp, particularly in alopecia totalis/universalis, a finding suggestive of antigenic drive. Resident alphabeta T cells in normal human skin are also sequenced, complicating scalp TCR repertoire analysis, unlike mouse skin dominated by gammadelta T cells. Compared with mice, TCR sequences shared between patients were less clear, possibly partly because of HLA diversity across the patient population.

Measured from the cysteine to the phenylalanine, the CDR3 is 16 residues long. Only the CDR3 part of the read is kept: 48 bases, read in frame from the first base. V is pared back by 7 bases and J by 2 bases, with 19 bases lying between the germline termini. CDR1 and CDR2 are drawn from the germline V gene: SGHRS, YFSETQ. On this clone itself: Its antigen is not yet known. Base qualities are not recorded, but no much larger clone differs from it by a single base.

In this chain, TRBV5-1 is recombined with TRBJ2-4; perhaps TRBD2 is the D gene, with 6 bases matching. Sequenced sample: skin. The receptor comes from a human donor with alopecia areata. At the DNA level, the sequence is TGCGCCAGCGATCCTAGCGCTGATCGGACCAAAAACATTCAGTACTTC. Translation gives CASDPSADRTKNIQYF.